This T cell receptor beta chain emerged from a study of long-term antiretroviral therapy in people with HIV. The assay, immunoSEQ v3.0, was run at survey level. The data were produced by immunoSEQ multiplex PCR, yet TCRdb's version contains in-frame clones alone and is incomplete. The sample consists of about 24,000 clones, 81% of them appearing once. The germline V gene has CDR1 MDHEN and CDR2 SYDVKM. V lost 5 bases, J lost 3 bases, and 12 bases stayed unmatched. This CDR3 is built from 17 residues. The sample in question was unsorted PBMCs, obtained at the start of antiretroviral therapy, before treatment. This clonotype was obtained from a woman under 30 with HIV. The chain recombines TRBV28 with TRBJ1-5; TRBD1 matches at 8 bases. The CDR3 sequence is CASSAPRGRGFNQPQHF. The CDR3 nucleotides are TGTGCCAGCAGTGCCCCCAGGGGGCGCGGGTTCAATCAGCCCCAGCATTTT. Full variable domain (outside the CDR3, taken from reference TRBV28 and TRBJ1-5): DVKVTQSSRYLVKRTGEKVFLECVQDMDHENMFWYRQDPGLGLRLIYFSYDVKMKEKGDIPEGYSVSREKKERFSLILESASTNQTSMYLCASSAPRGRGFNQPQHFGDGTRLSIL.